The source of this T cell receptor beta chain is a study of T-cell memory formation after mild COVID-19. A single record per CDR3 protein comes from TCRdb applying MiXCR to the 5' RACE reads. This sample has under 200,000 distinct CDR3 sequences, with 13% found just once. In germline, CDR1 is SGHTA, CDR2 FQGNSA. The CDR3 length is 14 residues. V was clipped by 8 bases and J by 6 bases, with 18 bases between them. The rearrangement links TRBV7-2 to TRBJ2-3; a possible D gene is TRBD2 (7 bases). Sequenced input: PBMCs or a T cell subset sorted from them (not recorded which). The receptor was isolated from a man between 18 and 35 years old who had mild COVID-19 (a few samples of this study predate the infection). Cell type and time point are not known. The CDR3 region has the DNA TGTGCCAGCCAGTCGGCGGGGGCGAGGGATACGCAGTATTTT. This sequence encodes CASQSAGARDTQYF. The full variable domain, completed using reference TRBV7-2 and TRBJ2-3, is GAGVSQSPSNKVTEKGKDVELRCDPISGHTALYWYRQSLGQGLEFLIYFQGNSAPDKSGLPSDRFSAERTGGSVSTLTIQRTQQEDSAVYLCASQSAGARDTQYFGPGTRLTVL.